What follows are 30 T cell receptor beta chains derived from one specimen sequenced in a study of technical replicates of blood from a handful of donors. The data were produced by immunoSEQ multiplex PCR, yet TCRdb's version contains in-frame clones alone and is incomplete. This table has about 72,000 clones, around 95% appearing once. The sample taken for sequencing was T cells isolated from PBMCs. Receptors originate from a human donor in good health.

For the CDR3, the DNA is TGTGCCAGCAGCCAAGATCAGGGGGCTACAGCCTACAATGAGCAGTTCTTC. Protein product: CASSQDQGATAYNEQFF. The chain combines TRBV4-2 with TRBJ2-1, with 8 positions matching TRBD1. Trimming took 0 bases from V and 2 from J; bases not matched to a gene: 6. CDR1 and CDR2 from the germline V gene are LGHNA and YNFKEQ. The CDR3 is made up of 17 amino acids.

This sequence joins TRBV19 and TRBJ1-3, with D unclear. V dropped 11 bases and J dropped 3 bases, with 14 bases sitting between them. Germline CDR1 LNHDA, CDR2 SQIVND (reference sequence). The CDR3 loop spans 13 amino acids. The CDR3 bases are TGTGCCGCTTCAGGTCAAATTGGAAACACCATATATTTT. Residues: CAASGQIGNTIYF.

The CDR3 spells CASSPLGNEQFF. For the CDR3, the DNA is TGTGCCAGCAGCCCACTCGGCAATGAGCAGTTCTTC. J is TRBJ2-1 and V is TRBV7-8; D is unresolved. The germline CDR1 and CDR2 sequences are SGHVS and FQNEAQ. V was trimmed by 5 bases and J by 6 bases, leaving 8 bases between them. This CDR3 has 12 amino acids.

This sequence joins TRBV6-6 and TRBJ1-4; 7 nucleotides line up with TRBD1. V gave up 7 bases and J gave up 4 bases; unmatched junction bases: 9. The CDR3 is made up of 15 amino acids. From germline, CDR1 is MNHNY and CDR2 SVGAGI (reference sequence). Here the CDR3 DNA reads TGTGCCAGCACCTACCTACAGGGGAGTAATGAAAAACTGTTTTTT. Its translation: CASTYLQGSNEKLFF.

The chain couples TRBV4-1 to TRBJ2-3; 8 bases fit TRBD2. Germline loops: CDR1 MGHRA, CDR2 YSYEKL. The CDR3 is made up of 16 amino acids. J was trimmed by 4 bases and V by 1 base; bases with no gene match: 7. CDR3 residues: CASSQGVVAGPDTQYF. DNA of the CDR3: TGCGCCAGCAGCCAAGGAGTGGTAGCGGGACCAGATACGCAGTATTTT.

CDR3 DNA: TGTGCCAGCAGCCTGCCTACAGGGGGCGCTGGAAACACCATATATTTT. This sequence encodes CASSLPTGGAGNTIYF. This chain links TRBV28 with TRBJ1-3; 9 bases fit TRBD1. This CDR3 region has 16 residues. The V segment lost 6 bases and the J segment 2 bases; nucleotides outside the gene matches: 8. The germline V gene encodes CDR1 MDHEN and CDR2 SYDVKM.

The chain employs TRBV5-1 and TRBJ2-3; the D gene is possibly TRBD1 (5 bases). The germline CDR1 and CDR2 sequences are SGHRS and YFSETQ. The CDR3 is 15 residues long. Trimming took off 4 bases at V and 1 base at J, with 13 bases between the two ends. In nucleotides, the CDR3 is TGCGCCAGCAGCCCCAGGGTGAGCCGCACAGATACGCAGTATTTT. This sequence encodes CASSPRVSRTDTQYF.

This chain joins TRBV6-6 and TRBJ2-7; TRBD2 agrees at 7 bases. Germline assignment: CDR1 MNHNY and CDR2 SVGAGI (reference sequence). The CDR3 loop spans 14 amino acids. The V segment lost 6 bases and the J segment 6 bases; nucleotides outside the gene matches: 11. Written as DNA, the CDR3 is TGTGCCAGCAGAAGGGAGGGTTCTCGGGCCGAGCAGTACTTC. As protein: CASRREGSRAEQYF.

The J gene is TRBJ2-1, the V gene TRBV11-3; D may be TRBD2 (6 bases). This CDR3 has 12 residues. Trimming left V 5 bases short and J 10 bases short, with 12 bases between. CDR1 SGHNT and CDR2 YENEEA come from the germline V gene. The CDR3: CASSAGTAEQFF. The CDR3 nucleotides are TGTGCCAGCAGCGCAGGGACTGCCGAGCAGTTCTTC.

This clone was observed a single time. The chain recombines TRBV28 with TRBJ1-2, with 9 bases lining up with TRBD1. The germline gives CDR1 MDHEN, CDR2 SYDVKM. This CDR3 has 16 amino acids. V dropped 6 bases and J dropped 6; count of bases not matched to a gene: 14. CDR3 nucleotides: TGTGCCAGCAGCTCCCCGGGACAGGGATTGAGTGATGGCTACACCTTC. Translated: CASSSPGQGLSDGYTF.

Here the CDR3 reads CASSLRDYTDTQYF. Here the CDR3 DNA reads TGTGCCAGCAGCTTACGGGACTACACAGATACGCAGTATTTT. The rearrangement uses TRBV5-4 and TRBJ2-3; 7 nucleotides agree with TRBD2. This CDR3 comprises 14 residues. From germline, CDR1 is SGHNT and CDR2 YYREEE (reference sequence). With V trimmed by 2 bases and J by 2 bases, 2 bases remained unmatched.

The V gene is TRBV13, the J gene TRBJ2-1, with 9 bases aligning to TRBD1. Germline CDR1 PRHDT, CDR2 FYEKMQ (reference sequence). The CDR3 has 16 residues. Trimming cost V 2 bases and J 6 bases; bases outside gene matches: 8. The CDR3 DNA sequence: TGTGCCAGCAGCTTAACCGGACAGGGGATACCCAATGAGCAGTTCTTC. Amino acid sequence: CASSLTGQGIPNEQFF.

V usage is TRBV4-1 and J usage is TRBJ1-3, with unresolved D. This CDR3 contains 12 residues. CDR1 MGHRA and CDR2 YSYEKL come from the germline V gene. Trimming stripped 0 bases from V and 8 bases from J, with 5 bases between. DNA of the CDR3: TGCGCCAGCAGCCAAGATTTAGACACCATATATTTT. As protein: CASSQDLDTIYF.

The rearrangement uses TRBV19 and TRBJ2-1; a weak D match, TRBD1 (6 bases). CDR3 length: 14 amino acids. In germline, CDR1 is LNHDA, CDR2 SQIVND (reference sequence). Trimming left V 1 base short and J 8 bases short, with 12 bases between. CDR3 protein: CASSIVEGDYEQFF. Written as DNA, the CDR3 is TGTGCCAGTAGTATAGTTGAGGGGGATTATGAGCAGTTCTTC.

This chain uses TRBV5-1 with TRBJ1-4, with D maybe TRBD1 (5 bases). The germline V gene has CDR1 SGHRS and CDR2 YFSETQ. The V and J ends lost 2 bases and 6 bases respectively, with 11 bases between them. This CDR3 is built from 14 residues. The CDR3 bases are TGCGCCAGCAGCTTTGGCGGGGGACATGAAAAACTGTTTTTT. This translates into CASSFGGGHEKLFF.

The J gene is TRBJ1-1, the V gene TRBV28; 7 bases are shared with TRBD1. Trimming took 8 bases from V and 9 from J; bases not matched to a gene: 12. This CDR3 region has 13 residues. Germline V lookup: CDR1 MDHEN, CDR2 SYDVKM. As DNA, the CDR3 is TGTGCCAGCTACGGGACAGCGATTATAAAAGCTTTCTTT. It translates to CASYGTAIIKAFF.

V and J are TRBV2 and TRBJ1-5; D call uncertain. Germline CDR1 SNHLY, CDR2 FYNNEI. The V end lost 2 bases, the J end lost 6 bases, and 11 bases lay between the germline ends. This CDR3 is 14 amino acids long. The DNA for the CDR3 is TGTGCCAGCAGTGAATGGTCTAGTAGTCAGCCCCAGCATTTT. Protein sequence: CASSEWSSSQPQHF.

J is TRBJ1-4 and V is TRBV10-1; D is possibly TRBD1 (6 bases). The germline V gene encodes CDR1 WNHNN and CDR2 SYGVQD (reference sequence). Trimming left V 8 bases short and J 7 bases short, with 11 bases between. This CDR3 contains 12 residues. In nucleotides, the CDR3 is TGCGCCAGCGGACAGCTCGGTGAAAAACTGTTTTTT. Translating gives CASGQLGEKLFF.

This rearrangement joins TRBV28 to TRBJ1-5; D ambiguous. CDR1 and CDR2 (germline): MDHEN, SYDVKM. The V end was cut by 2 bases, the J end by 6 bases, with 8 bases between. The CDR3 runs to 13 residues. The CDR3 DNA is TGTGCCAGCAGTTTACCCGTCGGTCAGCCCCAGCATTTT. Protein product: CASSLPVGQPQHF.

The chain combines TRBV28 with TRBJ2-5, with 7 bases identical to TRBD2. This CDR3 comprises 16 residues. Losses at the gene ends were 5 bases for V and 3 bases for J; bases not matched to a gene: 12. Germline CDR1 reads MDHEN; CDR2 reads SYDVKM. The CDR3 sequence: CASSPFAGVAEETQYF. The CDR3 DNA reads TGTGCCAGCAGTCCCTTCGCGGGGGTGGCTGAAGAGACCCAGTACTTC.

The V gene is TRBV12-5, the J gene TRBJ2-7, with 12 positions matching TRBD2. The CDR3 loop spans 15 amino acids. CDR1 and CDR2 from the germline V gene are LGHNT and FRNRAP. J gave up 2 bases and V 5 bases, and 4 bases lay outside the gene matches. Written as DNA, the CDR3 is TGTGCTAGTGGTCCCACTAGCGGGGGGACCTACGAGCAGTACTTC. It translates to CASGPTSGGTYEQYF.

The chain couples TRBV6-1 to TRBJ2-1, with 13 bases aligning to TRBD2. The germline gives CDR1 MNHNS, CDR2 SASEGT. CDR3 length: 17 residues. V trimming: 5 bases; J trimming: 5 bases; junction bases outside the gene matches: 9. The CDR3 DNA reads as TGTGCCAGCAGTCAAGGGACTAGCGGGACACCTAACAATGAGCAGTTCTTC. Its protein is CASSQGTSGTPNNEQFF.

This sequence joins TRBV27 and TRBJ2-1; possibly TRBD1 for D (6 bases). Germline V gene sequence: CDR1 MNHEY, CDR2 SMNVEV (reference sequence). Trimming left V 8 bases short and J 7 bases short, with 18 bases between. The CDR3 has 14 amino acids. The DNA for the CDR3 is TGTGCCAGCGGGATTCCTTGGGACATTAATGAGCAGTTCTTC. Amino acids: CASGIPWDINEQFF.

This clone was observed once. This chain uses TRBV15 with TRBJ2-7; maybe TRBD1 (8 bases). V dropped 5 bases and J dropped 9 bases, with 26 bases sitting between them. Germline-derived CDR1 and CDR2 are LNHNV and YYDKDF (reference sequence). The CDR3 length is 16 residues. The CDR3 bases are TGTGCCACCAGCTTCGCAATTGCAGAACAGGGGGGGGCGCAGTACTTC. Its translation is CATSFAIAEQGGAQYF.

V and J are TRBV5-1 and TRBJ2-2; 10 bases are a match to TRBD2. CDR3 length equals 18 residues. J gave up 3 bases and V 4 bases, and 12 bases lay outside the gene matches. The germline gives CDR1 SGHRS, CDR2 YFSETQ. The CDR3 bases are TGCGCCAGCAGCAGCAGTTGGGGACTAGCGAAGGACACCGGGGAGCTGTTTTTT. Amino acids: CASSSSWGLAKDTGELFF.

This chain joins TRBV7-2 and TRBJ2-5, with D possibly being TRBD2 (6 bases). Trimming removed 3 bases at V and 1 base at J, with 12 bases between. CDR1 is SGHTA and CDR2 is FQGNSA in the germline V gene. The CDR3 is 15 amino acids. Here the CDR3 reads CASSFFAGSQETQYF. The CDR3 DNA reads as TGTGCCAGCAGCTTTTTTGCGGGGTCCCAAGAGACCCAGTACTTC.

This clone was seen only once. This chain joins TRBV29-1 and TRBJ2-3; TRBD1 agrees at 7 bases. CDR3 length equals 16 residues. CDR1 is SQVTM, CDR2 ANQGSEA, per germline. The junction had 18 bases not matched to a gene; V was cut back by 8 bases and J by 4 bases. The CDR3 bases are TGCAGCCTCTCAGAAACCGACAGGGCTTGGGCAGATACGCAGTATTTT. Its translation: CSLSETDRAWADTQYF.

The chain joins TRBV20-1 to TRBJ2-1; D not resolved. V was cut by 6 bases and J by 10 bases, with 10 bases left in between. The CDR3 is made up of 10 amino acids. The germline gives CDR1 DFQATT, CDR2 SNEGSKA (reference sequence). CDR3: CSAVLYEQFF. The CDR3 nucleotides read TGCAGTGCGGTACTCTACGAGCAGTTCTTC.

The chain carries TRBV19 and TRBJ2-7; 10 nucleotides align to TRBD2. Germline V CDR1 and CDR2: LNHDA, SQIVND (reference sequence). This CDR3 comprises 14 residues. V lost 3 bases, J lost 4 bases, and 3 bases stayed unmatched. In DNA form, the CDR3 reads TGTGCCAGTAGTATGCTAGCGGGGGTATACGAGCAGTACTTC. Its protein is CASSMLAGVYEQYF. Filled out from reference TRBV19 and TRBJ2-7, the complete variable domain reads DGGITQSPKYLFRKEGQNVTLSCEQNLNHDAMYWYRQDPGQGLRLIYYSQIVNDFQKGDIAEGYSVSREKKESFPLTVTSAQKNPTAFYLCASSMLAGVYEQYFGPGTRLTVT.

J is TRBJ1-5 and V is TRBV5-1; tentative D call: TRBD1 (5 bases). CDR3 length: 13 residues. Trimming removed 5 bases at V and 4 bases at J, with 10 bases between. In germline, CDR1 is SGHRS, CDR2 YFSETQ. For the CDR3, the DNA is TGCGCCAGCAGTCAGGGCTGGAATCAGCCCCAGCATTTT. Translated: CASSQGWNQPQHF.